The 14 T cell receptor beta chains in this list originate from one sample, sequenced in a study of beta chain features in type 1 diabetes. Study-wide points: There was a moderate but significant shortening of TCRB CDR3s in all four CD4+ subsets of Type 1 diabetes patients.

These receptors have no identified antigens. Since all of the isolated RNA was reverse transcribed, expressed TCRB transcripts were what got sequenced. Only in-frame clones appear in the TCRdb table, and some are missing; sequencing was by immunoSEQ multiplex PCR. The table has about 120,000 clones, over 15% seen once; the top ten hold approximately 2.2%. Sequencing was carried out using central memory CD4+ T cells from blood. The source is a man aged 25-45 years with type 1 diabetes.

J is TRBJ2-2 and V is TRBV19; D may match TRBD1 or TRBD2 (5 bases each). Trimming cost V 9 bases and J 4 bases, with 12 bases left between them. Germline assignment: CDR1 LNHDA and CDR2 SQIVND (reference sequence). The CDR3 runs 13 residues. Here the CDR3 reads CASAAGTTGELFF. The CDR3 DNA is TGTGCCAGCGCCGCCGGGACCACCGGGGAGCTGTTTTTT.

This clone was recorded a few times. CDR3 amino acids: CASSSGQFSPLHF. The CDR3, as DNA: TGTGCCAGCAGCAGCGGACAGTTTTCACCCCTCCACTTT. The J gene is TRBJ1-6, the V gene TRBV9; the D gene is possibly TRBD1 (6 bases). Germline V gene data show CDR1 as SGDLS and CDR2 as YYNGEE. This CDR3 comprises 13 residues. Trimming took off 4 bases at V and 9 bases at J, with 11 bases between the two ends.

This clone was picked up a small number of times. The chain uses TRBV27 and TRBJ2-6; 7 nucleotides align to TRBD1. The V gene's germline CDR1 is MNHEY and CDR2 SMNVEV (reference sequence). This CDR3 contains 15 residues. V was clipped by 8 bases and J by 0 bases; unmatched bases: 4. The CDR3 spells CASGTVNSGANVLTF. The CDR3 region has the DNA TGTGCCAGCGGGACAGTAAACTCTGGGGCCAACGTCCTGACTTTC.

The rearrangement joins TRBV30 to TRBJ2-7; 7 nucleotides agree with TRBD1. Germline trimming cut 8 bases from V and 3 bases from J; bases unmatched to any gene: 13. The CDR3 is 14 residues long. The germline V gene has CDR1 GTSNPN and CDR2 SVGIG (reference sequence). DNA of the CDR3: TGTGCCGGAAGAACTGGTGCAGGGGGCTACGAGCAGTACTTC. This gives the protein CAGRTGAGGYEQYF.

This clone was observed at least ten times. The V and J genes are TRBV29-1 and TRBJ2-1; D call uncertain. CDR1 and CDR2 (germline): SQVTM, ANQGSEA. V lost 3 bases and J lost 8, with 11 bases in between. This CDR3 contains 12 residues. The CDR3 DNA sequence: TGCAGCGTTGATGATGAAGGCGATGAGCAGTTCTTC. It yields the protein CSVDDEGDEQFF.

The chain employs TRBV10-2 and TRBJ2-7; perhaps TRBD1 as D (5 bases). The V gene lost 4 bases and the J gene lost 6 bases, with 10 bases spanning the gap. The CDR3 consists of 12 residues. Germline lookup yields CDR1 WSHSY and CDR2 SAAADI. The CDR3 is CASSAGFGEQYF. DNA for the CDR3: TGCGCCAGCAGTGCAGGGTTCGGCGAGCAGTACTTC.

This clone has just a few counts. CDR3 nucleotide sequence: TGCGCCAGCAGCTTGGCGGGCAGCTTAGATTCACCCCTCCACTTT. This codes for CASSLAGSLDSPLHF. The rearrangement links TRBV5-1 to TRBJ1-6; D not resolved. This CDR3 comprises 15 residues. The germline gives CDR1 SGHRS, CDR2 YFSETQ. V lost 0 bases to trimming and J lost 8 bases, with 12 bases between them.

The chain carries TRBV6-5 and TRBJ2-1; D not certain. Trimming took off 6 bases at V and 0 bases at J, with 3 bases between the two ends. Per germline, CDR1 MNHEY and CDR2 SVGAGI. The CDR3 has 12 residues. CDR3 sequence (DNA): TGTGCCAGCAGCTTCTCCTACAATGAGCAGTTCTTC. Translated: CASSFSYNEQFF.

This clone was seen a handful of times. The CDR3 DNA reads TGTGCCAGCAGTCCGACTACTCCCGGAGGGCAGTATTTT. Amino acid sequence: CASSPTTPGGQYF. The rearrangement joins TRBV28 to TRBJ2-3, with a tentative D call TRBD2 (5 bases). CDR3 length equals 13 residues. Trimming left V 5 bases short and J 11 bases short, with 17 bases between. CDR1 and CDR2 from the germline V gene are MDHEN and SYDVKM. The complete variable domain, with remaining parts taken from reference TRBV28 and TRBJ2-3, reads DVKVTQSSRYLVKRTGEKVFLECVQDMDHENMFWYRQDPGLGLRLIYFSYDVKMKEKGDIPEGYSVSREKKERFSLILESASTNQTSMYLCASSPTTPGGQYFGPGTRLTVL.

The table lists this clone with a few counts. The rearrangement uses TRBV19 and TRBJ1-5; a possible D gene is TRBD1 (6 bases). The CDR3 is 13 residues long. The V gene's germline CDR1 is LNHDA and CDR2 SQIVND (reference sequence). Trimming shortened V by 5 bases and J by 3 bases, and 8 bases separated the two germline ends. CDR3 loop: CASSRDINQPQHF. CDR3 nucleotides: TGTGCCAGTAGTCGGGACATCAATCAGCCCCAGCATTTT.

This chain links TRBV7-9 with TRBJ2-3, with TRBD1 matching 9 bases. The CDR3 covers 14 residues. V lost 6 bases to trimming and J lost 5 bases; unmatched junction nucleotides: 6. The germline V gene encodes CDR1 SEHNR and CDR2 FQNEAQ (reference sequence). In DNA, the CDR3 is TGTGCCAGCAGGGGACAGGGAATGTTAGATACGCAGTATTTT. Translating gives CASRGQGMLDTQYF.

The V call is TRBV5-4, the J call TRBJ2-5, with D maybe TRBD2 (6 bases). Trimming pared 0 bases from V and 7 bases from J, leaving 13 bases between. CDR1 SGHNT and CDR2 YYREEE come from the germline V gene (reference sequence). CDR3 length: 14 amino acids. The CDR3 bases are TGTGCCAGCAGCTTGGCGGGGACTTGGGGGACCCAGTACTTC. This encodes CASSLAGTWGTQYF.

This clone was counted ten times or more. The J gene is TRBJ1-2, the V gene TRBV10-3; D is uncertain. The CDR3 has 14 residues. V was cut by 3 bases and J by 2 bases, with 10 bases left in between. Germline CDR1 reads ENHRY; CDR2 reads SYGVKD. The CDR3 sequence: CAISDLRGNYGYTF. The DNA of the CDR3 is TGTGCCATCAGTGATCTTCGGGGAAACTATGGCTACACCTTC.

The rearrangement joins TRBV6-5 to TRBJ1-6; 9 bases are a match to TRBD1. Unmatched junction bases numbered 7, after V lost 6 bases and J lost 7 bases. Germline-derived CDR1 and CDR2 are MNHEY and SVGAGI. This CDR3 has 15 amino acids. The CDR3 protein is CASRGDGTGNSPLHF. The CDR3 DNA reads as TGTGCCAGCAGGGGTGATGGGACAGGGAATTCACCCCTCCACTTT.